The next 9 T cell receptor beta chains were all read from a single sample in a study of early stage breast cancer tumors. Profiled with immunoSEQ multiplex PCR; TCRdb holds only in-frame clones, not every one. The table has more than 55,000 clones, 80% seen once. Input material: blood. The receptors here all came from a person in their 40s with breast cancer.

This clone was recorded only once. V and J are TRBV7-8 and TRBJ2-7; D remains ambiguous. The germline gives CDR1 SGHVS, CDR2 FQNEAQ. Trimming stripped 5 bases from V and 5 bases from J, with 16 bases between. The CDR3 totals 14 residues. CDR3 nucleotide sequence: TGTGCCAGCAGCCCCACCCCTAGTGCCCACGAGCAGTACTTC. Residues: CASSPTPSAHEQYF. The full variable domain, with the rest looked up from reference TRBV7-8 and TRBJ2-7, is GAGVSQSPRYKVAKRGQDVALRCDPISGHVSLFWYQQALGQGPEFLTYFQNEAQLDKSGLPSDRFFAERPEGSVSTLKIQRTQQEDSAVYLCASSPTPSAHEQYFGPGTRLTVT.

The V and J genes are TRBV19 and TRBJ2-1; 8 positions agree with TRBD2. CDR3 length: 14 amino acids. CDR1 and CDR2 (germline): LNHDA, SQIVND (reference sequence). Trimming removed 5 bases from V and 6 bases from J; junction bases left unmatched: 6. CDR3 DNA: TGTGCCAGTAGTGAGCGGGGGCCCCTCAATGAGCAGTTCTTC. Translated: CASSERGPLNEQFF.

This chain joins TRBV13 and TRBJ2-3; tentative D call: TRBD2 (5 bases). V shed 5 bases and J shed 3 bases, with 18 bases lying between them. The CDR3 contains 16 residues. In germline, CDR1 is PRHDT, CDR2 FYEKMQ (reference sequence). DNA for the CDR3: TGTGCCAGCAGCCCACCGGAGGAACTAGGGACAGATACGCAGTATTTT. It specifies CASSPPEELGTDTQYF.

V gene TRBV5-4 combines with J gene TRBJ2-2; TRBD2 agrees at 11 bases. V trimming: 4 bases; J trimming: 7 bases; junction bases outside the gene matches: 3. This CDR3 region has 14 residues. Germline V CDR1 and CDR2: SGHNT, YYREEE (reference sequence). The CDR3 reads CASSGGLADGELFF. CDR3 sequence (DNA): TGTGCCAGCAGCGGGGGACTAGCGGACGGGGAGCTGTTTTTT.

In its sample, this clone was seen once. Other nucleotide sequences from this sample produce the same CDR3. The chain employs TRBV9 and TRBJ1-1; D call uncertain. The CDR3 contains 13 residues. Germline V gene data show CDR1 as SGDLS and CDR2 as YYNGEE. V lost 0 bases and J 1 base, leaving 4 bases between the germline ends. The CDR3 reads CASSVAGNTEAFF. Here the CDR3 DNA reads TGTGCCAGCAGCGTAGCGGGGAACACTGAAGCTTTCTTT.

The CDR3 nucleotides are TGCGCCAGCAGTGAGCTGACGGGAAGTTACGAGCAGTACTTC. Amino acid sequence: CASSELTGSYEQYF. The chain joins TRBV10-2 to TRBJ2-7; TRBD2 might be the D (5 bases). From germline, CDR1 is WSHSY and CDR2 SAAADI. V was trimmed by 2 bases and J by 4 bases, leaving 12 bases between them. The CDR3 runs 14 residues.

J is TRBJ1-1 and V is TRBV29-1; D might be TRBD1 (5 bases). Trimming took off 3 bases at V and 1 base at J, with 12 bases between the two ends. Germline values: CDR1 SQVTM, CDR2 ANQGSEA. The CDR3 is 14 residues long. This CDR3 reads CSVEGQGRNTEAFF. The CDR3 DNA reads TGCAGCGTTGAGGGCCAGGGAAGGAACACTGAAGCTTTCTTT.

The rearrangement links TRBV5-4 to TRBJ1-3, with 9 bases that match TRBD1. V gave up 3 bases and J gave up 4 bases; unmatched junction bases: 5. The CDR3 totals 15 residues. Germline CDR1 reads SGHNT; CDR2 reads YYREEE (reference sequence). The CDR3 coding sequence is TGTGCCAGCAGCTGGGACAGGGCAGTCGGAAACACCATATATTTT. This sequence encodes CASSWDRAVGNTIYF.

This clone was counted only a few times. V is TRBV6-5 and J is TRBJ1-5, with D possibly matching TRBD1 (5 bases). Trimming cost V 6 bases and J 4 bases, with 7 bases left between them. The germline V gene has CDR1 MNHEY and CDR2 SVGAGI. CDR3 length: 12 amino acids. The CDR3 spells CASRTVNQPQHF. The CDR3 nucleotides are TGTGCCAGCAGGACAGTAAATCAGCCCCAGCATTTT.